Listed below are T cell receptor beta chains from one sample, sequenced in a study of cytomegalovirus exposure and HLA in healthy donors. The method was immunoSEQ multiplex PCR; TCRdb's version includes in-frame clones alone and lacks a portion of them. The sample yields tens of thousands of clones, 85% to 95% seen once. The sample comprised PBMCs. The receptor source for this set is a man between 18 and 29 years old in good health and CMV-seronegative. CDR3s include the opening cysteine and the closing phenylalanine or tryptophan. The D gene is left open where the match is weak. Not every row has a clone size; where given, it reads once, few, many or a size class.

v_call,j_call,cdr3_length,d_call,clone_size,cdr3_nt,cdr3_aa
TRBV2,TRBJ2-7,15,TRBD1,-,TGTGCCAGCAGTGGTGGGACAGGGATCTCCTACGAGCAGTACTTC,CASSGGTGISYEQYF
TRBV30,TRBJ1-2,14,TRBD1,-,TGTGCCTGGAGTGAAGCCGACAGGGGGGTAGGCTACACCTTC,CAWSEADRGVGYTF
TRBV7-9,TRBJ2-1,15,-,-,TGTGCCAGCAGCGCAGCGGGCGGCTCCTACAATGAGCAGTTCTTC,CASSAAGGSYNEQFF
TRBV30,TRBJ2-1,13,-,-,TGTGCCTGGGGCAGGTACTCCTACAATGAGCAGTTCTTC,CAWGRYSYNEQFF
TRBV6-5,TRBJ1-5,14,-,-,TGTGCCAGCAGTTACCGCCAGGCCAATCAGCCCCAGCATTTT,CASSYRQANQPQHF
TRBV28,TRBJ2-7,14,-,-,TGTGCCAGCAGTTTACGTCTAGTCGCCCACGAGCAGTACTTC,CASSLRLVAHEQYF
TRBV5-1,TRBJ2-5,14,-,-,TGCGCCAGCAGCTTGGGGCGGCAGCAAGAGACCCAGTACTTC,CASSLGRQQETQYF
TRBV6-1,TRBJ2-7,15,TRBD2,-,TGTGCCAGCAGTGATTATTGGTCGGGAGGGATTGAGCAGTACTTC,CASSDYWSGGIEQYF
TRBV7-2,TRBJ1-1,14,-,-,TGTGCCAGCAGGATTGATCGGGGTTCGGGGGAAGCTTTCTTT,CASRIDRGSGEAFF
TRBV18,TRBJ1-2,15,-,-,TGTGCCAGCTCACAGGCGACAGGTGAATACTATGGCTACACCTTC,CASSQATGEYYGYTF
TRBV10-3,TRBJ2-3,18,TRBD2,-,TGTGCCATCAGTCTAGGGACTAGCGGGAAGGTTGGCACAGATACGCAGTATTTT,CAISLGTSGKVGTDTQYF
TRBV5-1,TRBJ2-3,15,TRBD2,-,TGCGCCAGCATCGCTAGCGGGAGTACCACAGATACGCAGTATTTT,CASIASGSTTDTQYF
TRBV5-4,TRBJ1-1,17,-,once,TGTGCCAGCAGCTTGACAGGTTCCAGACTCATGAACACTGAAGCTTTCTTT,CASSLTGSRLMNTEAFF
TRBV25-1,TRBJ1-1,12,-,-,TGTGCCAGCAGTGATCGGGGGAGGGAAGCTTTCTTT,CASSDRGREAFF
TRBV5-1,TRBJ1-1,14,TRBD1,-,TGCGCCAGCGGTGGGGACAGCATGAACACTGAAGCTTTCTTT,CASGGDSMNTEAFF
TRBV4-2,TRBJ1-1,15,-,-,TGTGCCAGCAGCCAAGATGGGGTAGGGGTCGCTGAAGCTTTCTTT,CASSQDGVGVAEAFF
TRBV7-2,TRBJ1-1,14,-,-,TGTGCCAGCAGCTTAGGAAACTCGAACACTGAAGCTTTCTTT,CASSLGNSNTEAFF
TRBV5-1,TRBJ2-5,14,-,-,TGCGCCAGCAGCTTCCGACTAGGCCAAGAGACCCAGTACTTC,CASSFRLGQETQYF
TRBV2,TRBJ2-3,13,-,-,TGTGCCAGCAGTCAGGGTATAACAGATACGCAGTATTTT,CASSQGITDTQYF
TRBV29-1,TRBJ2-3,13,-,once,TGCAGCGTTCGACTGGCCGGCACAGATACGCAGTATTTT,CSVRLAGTDTQYF
TRBV28,TRBJ1-1,16,-,-,TGTGCCAGCAGTTTATGGGGCGTTCGTGGGAACACTGAAGCTTTCTTT,CASSLWGVRGNTEAFF
TRBV2,TRBJ1-3,15,-,-,TGTGCCAGCAGTGAAAACAGGGCGAGTGGAAACACCATATATTTT,CASSENRASGNTIYF
TRBV19,TRBJ2-2,13,-,-,TGTGCCACGGAGGGGGGGGACACCGGGGAGCTGTTTTTT,CATEGGDTGELFF
TRBV27,TRBJ2-2,15,-,-,TGTGCCAGCAGTTTGCAGGGGTTGTTCACCGGGGAGCTGTTTTTT,CASSLQGLFTGELFF
TRBV5-6,TRBJ2-1,17,TRBD2,-,TGTGCCAGCAGCTTGTCCGTGACTAGCGGGATATTGGATGAGCAGTTCTTC,CASSLSVTSGILDEQFF
TRBV21-1,TRBJ2-1,15,-,-,TGTGCCAGCAGCTCAGCAACAGGGGACCTCAATGAGCAGTTCTTC,CASSSATGDLNEQFF
TRBV7-6,TRBJ1-1,15,TRBD1,once,TGTGCCAGCAGCTCGCAGACAGGGGTAGGCACTGAAGCTTTCTTT,CASSSQTGVGTEAFF
TRBV7-6,TRBJ2-7,15,-,-,TGTGCCAGCAGCCGCAGTTGGAGCGACTCCTACGAGCAGTACTTC,CASSRSWSDSYEQYF
TRBV7-2,TRBJ2-2,16,TRBD2,once,TGTGCCAGCAGCTTAGTACGCGGGGGGGATAGCGGGGAGCTGTTTTTT,CASSLVRGGDSGELFF
TRBV5-1,TRBJ2-3,16,TRBD2,-,TGCGCCAGCAGCTCCCGACTAGCGGGGAACACAGATACGCAGTATTTT,CASSSRLAGNTDTQYF
TRBV6-5,TRBJ1-5,12,-,-,TGTGCCAGCAGTAATCAAAATCAGCCCCAGCATTTT,CASSNQNQPQHF
TRBV19,TRBJ2-3,15,TRBD2,-,TGTGCCAGTAGTACTGTAGCGGGAAGTGGAGATACGCAGTATTTT,CASSTVAGSGDTQYF
TRBV6-1,TRBJ2-7,14,TRBD2,-,TGTGCCGGCACCGGAGCGGGAGGGCTGCACGAGCAGTACTTC,CAGTGAGGLHEQYF
TRBV18,TRBJ2-3,14,-,-,TGTGCCAGCTCACAAAGGCAGGGGACAGATACGCAGTATTTT,CASSQRQGTDTQYF
TRBV6-6,TRBJ1-1,14,-,-,TGTGCCAGCAGTTACCTCGGGACAAACACTGAAGCTTTCTTT,CASSYLGTNTEAFF
TRBV11-3,TRBJ2-5,12,-,-,TGTGCCAGCAGGTTGGAGCAAGAGACCCAGTACTTC,CASRLEQETQYF
TRBV11-2,TRBJ2-2,15,TRBD1,-,TGTGCCAGCAGCCTTAGTGGGGACAGCACCGGGGAGCTGTTTTTT,CASSLSGDSTGELFF
TRBV5-8,TRBJ1-2,12,-,once,TGTGCCAGCAGCTTGGGGACAGCCCCCTACACCTTC,CASSLGTAPYTF
TRBV5-6,TRBJ1-1,15,TRBD1,-,TGTGCCAGCAGCCTGAACAGGGGGCTGGGGGCTGAAGCTTTCTTT,CASSLNRGLGAEAFF
TRBV6-5,TRBJ2-7,14,TRBD2,-,TGTGCCAGCAGTTCTAGCGGGAGGGCCTGGGAGCAGTACTTC,CASSSSGRAWEQYF
TRBV5-1,TRBJ1-1,14,-,-,TGCGCCAGCAGCTTGGCACAGCTGAACACTGAAGCTTTCTTT,CASSLAQLNTEAFF
TRBV18,TRBJ2-1,17,-,-,TGTGCCAGCTCACCAGCGGGGGCACTGAGCTCCTACAATGAGCAGTTCTTC,CASSPAGALSSYNEQFF
TRBV6-5,TRBJ2-1,15,TRBD2,-,TGTGCCAGCAGGGATGGGACTAGCGGGAGTCATGAGCAGTTCTTC,CASRDGTSGSHEQFF
TRBV7-9,TRBJ1-1,14,TRBD1,-,TGTGCCAGCAGCTTCCTCTTAGTGACAGGGAAAGCTTTCTTT,CASSFLLVTGKAFF
TRBV19,TRBJ2-1,14,TRBD2,-,TGTGCCAGTAGTATAAGGACAGTCGGACTAGCGCAGTTCTTC,CASSIRTVGLAQFF
TRBV7-6,TRBJ2-3,15,-,once,TGTGCCAGCAGCTTAGGCGGGGCCCTCACAGATACGCAGTATTTT,CASSLGGALTDTQYF
TRBV11-3,TRBJ2-1,15,TRBD1,-,TGTGCCAGCAGCTCGGCCGGGGACAGCTACAATGAGCAGTTCTTC,CASSSAGDSYNEQFF